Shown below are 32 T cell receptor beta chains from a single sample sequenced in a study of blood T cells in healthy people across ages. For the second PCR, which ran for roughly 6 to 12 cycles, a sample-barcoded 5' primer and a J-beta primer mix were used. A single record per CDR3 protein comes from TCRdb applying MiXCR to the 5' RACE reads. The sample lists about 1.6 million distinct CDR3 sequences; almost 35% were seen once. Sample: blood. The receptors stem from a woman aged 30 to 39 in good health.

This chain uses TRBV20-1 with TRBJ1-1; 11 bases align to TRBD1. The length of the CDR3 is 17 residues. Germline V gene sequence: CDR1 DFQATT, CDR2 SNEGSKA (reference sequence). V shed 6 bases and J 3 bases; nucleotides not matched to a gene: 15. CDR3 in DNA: TGCAGTGCGCGGAAACCGGGACAGGGGGTCGGTCACACTGAAGCTTTCTTT. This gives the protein CSARKPGQGVGHTEAFF.

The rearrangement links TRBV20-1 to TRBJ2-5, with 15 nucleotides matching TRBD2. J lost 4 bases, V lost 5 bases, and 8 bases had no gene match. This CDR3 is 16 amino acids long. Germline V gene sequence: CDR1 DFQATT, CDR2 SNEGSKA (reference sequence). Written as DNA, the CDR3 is TGCAGTGCTCCGAACGGACTAGCGGGAGGGCGAGAGACCCAGTACTTC. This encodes CSAPNGLAGGRETQYF.

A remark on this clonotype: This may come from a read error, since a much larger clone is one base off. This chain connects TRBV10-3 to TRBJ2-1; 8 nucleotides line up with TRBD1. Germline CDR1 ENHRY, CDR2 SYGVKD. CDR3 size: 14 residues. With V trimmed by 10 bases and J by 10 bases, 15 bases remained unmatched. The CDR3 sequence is CANSRGQGLNEQFF. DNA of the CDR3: TGTGCCAATAGCCGCGGACAGGGACTCAACGAGCAGTTCTTC.

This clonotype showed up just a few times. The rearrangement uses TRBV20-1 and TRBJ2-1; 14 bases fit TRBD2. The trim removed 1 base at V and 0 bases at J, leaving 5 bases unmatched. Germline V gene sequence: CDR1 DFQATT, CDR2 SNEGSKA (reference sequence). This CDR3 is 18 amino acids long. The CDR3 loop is CSARVPTSGRASYNEQFF. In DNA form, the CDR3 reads TGCAGTGCTAGAGTCCCGACTAGCGGGAGGGCCTCCTACAATGAGCAGTTCTTC.

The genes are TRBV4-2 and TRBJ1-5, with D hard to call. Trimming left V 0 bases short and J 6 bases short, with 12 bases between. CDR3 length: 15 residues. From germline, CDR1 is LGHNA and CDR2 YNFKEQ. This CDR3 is CASSQDWNSGQPQHF. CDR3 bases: TGTGCCAGCAGCCAAGATTGGAACAGCGGTCAGCCCCAGCATTTT.

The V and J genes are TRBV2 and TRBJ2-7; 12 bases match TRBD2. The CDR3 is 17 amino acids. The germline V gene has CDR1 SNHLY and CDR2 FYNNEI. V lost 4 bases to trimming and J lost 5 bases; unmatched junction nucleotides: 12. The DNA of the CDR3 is TGTGCCAGCAGTGGGGAGCTAGCGGGAGGGTTTTTGAACGAGCAGTACTTC. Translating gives CASSGELAGGFLNEQYF.

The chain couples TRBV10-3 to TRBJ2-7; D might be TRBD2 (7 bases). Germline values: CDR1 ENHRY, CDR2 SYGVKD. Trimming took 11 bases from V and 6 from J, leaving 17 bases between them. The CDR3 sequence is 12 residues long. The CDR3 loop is CAVTHREGEQYF. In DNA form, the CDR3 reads TGTGCCGTAACTCACAGGGAGGGCGAGCAGTACTTC.

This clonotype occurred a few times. Here the CDR3 DNA reads TGTGCCAGCAGTTTATTGGAGAATGAAAAACTGTTTTTT. It codes for CASSLLENEKLFF. V is TRBV27 and J is TRBJ1-4; D ambiguous. The V gene lost 1 base and the J gene lost 5 bases, with 5 bases spanning the gap. The CDR3 runs 13 residues. The germline V gene encodes CDR1 MNHEY and CDR2 SMNVEV (reference sequence).

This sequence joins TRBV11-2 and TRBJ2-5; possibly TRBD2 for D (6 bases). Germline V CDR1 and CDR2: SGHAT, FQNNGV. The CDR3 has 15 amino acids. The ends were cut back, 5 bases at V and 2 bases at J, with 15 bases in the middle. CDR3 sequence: CASSTSLGFQETQYF. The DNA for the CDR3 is TGTGCCAGCAGCACTAGCCTGGGGTTTCAAGAGACCCAGTACTTC.

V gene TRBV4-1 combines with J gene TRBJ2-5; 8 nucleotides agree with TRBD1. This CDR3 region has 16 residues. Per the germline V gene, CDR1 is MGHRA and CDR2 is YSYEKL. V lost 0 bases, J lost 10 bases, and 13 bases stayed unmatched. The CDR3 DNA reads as TGCGCCAGCAGCCAAGATCAGACTCAGGGGGCGTGGGGCCAGTACTTC. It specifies CASSQDQTQGAWGQYF.

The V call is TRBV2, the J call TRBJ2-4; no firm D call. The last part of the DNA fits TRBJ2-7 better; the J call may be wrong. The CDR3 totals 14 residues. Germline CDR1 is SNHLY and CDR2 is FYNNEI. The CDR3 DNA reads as TGTGCCAGCAGTGGAATAGGGAAAGTCGACGAGCAGTACTTC. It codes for CASSGIGKVDEQYF.

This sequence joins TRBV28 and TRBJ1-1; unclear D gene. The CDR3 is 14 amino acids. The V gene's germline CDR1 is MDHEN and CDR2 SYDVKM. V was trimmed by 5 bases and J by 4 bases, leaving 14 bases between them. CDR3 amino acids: CASSPWEDGTEAFF. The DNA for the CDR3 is TGTGCCAGCAGTCCTTGGGAGGACGGCACTGAAGCTTTCTTT.

CDR3 loop: CASSLEPRNIQYF. The CDR3 DNA reads TGTGCCAGCAGCTTAGAACCAAGGAACATTCAGTACTTC. This rearrangement joins TRBV7-9 to TRBJ2-7; the D is unclear. The better agreement between TRBJ2-4 and the DNA end casts doubt on the J call. This CDR3 has 13 amino acids. CDR1 SEHNR and CDR2 FQNEAQ come from the germline V gene (reference sequence).

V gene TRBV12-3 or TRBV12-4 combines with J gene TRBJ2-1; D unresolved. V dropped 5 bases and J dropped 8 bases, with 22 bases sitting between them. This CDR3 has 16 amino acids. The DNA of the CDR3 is TGTGCCAGCAGTCCCCTGGGTCCCCCTTCGGGCGATGAGCAGTTCTTC. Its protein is CASSPLGPPSGDEQFF.

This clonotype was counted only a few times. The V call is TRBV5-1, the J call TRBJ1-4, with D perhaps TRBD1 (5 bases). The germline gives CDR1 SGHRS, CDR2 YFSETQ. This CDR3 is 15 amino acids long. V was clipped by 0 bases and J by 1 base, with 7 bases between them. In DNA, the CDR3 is TGCGCCAGCAGCTTGGTCGGGGGAACTAATGAAAAACTGTTTTTT. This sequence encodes CASSLVGGTNEKLFF.

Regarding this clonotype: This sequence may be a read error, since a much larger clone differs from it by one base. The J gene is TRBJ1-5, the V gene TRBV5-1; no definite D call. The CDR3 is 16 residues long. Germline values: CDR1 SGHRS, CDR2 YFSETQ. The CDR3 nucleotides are TGCGCCAACAGCTTGTCCCCCTCGGGTGGCAATCAGCCCCAGCATTTT. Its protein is CANSLSPSGGNQPQHF.

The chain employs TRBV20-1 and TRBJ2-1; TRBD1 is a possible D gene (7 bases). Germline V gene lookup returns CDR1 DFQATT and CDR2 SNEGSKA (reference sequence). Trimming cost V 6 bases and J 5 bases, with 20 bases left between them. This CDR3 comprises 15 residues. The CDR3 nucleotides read TGCAGTGCCTTAGGGGGCGCAGGGAGGAACAATGAGCAGTTCTTC. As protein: CSALGGAGRNNEQFF.

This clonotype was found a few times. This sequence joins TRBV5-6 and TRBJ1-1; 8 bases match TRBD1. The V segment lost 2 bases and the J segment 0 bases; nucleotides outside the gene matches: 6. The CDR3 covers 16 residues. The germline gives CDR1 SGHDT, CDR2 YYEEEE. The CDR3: CASSFGQGTVNTEAFF. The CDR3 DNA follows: TGTGCCAGCAGCTTTGGACAGGGAACGGTGAACACTGAAGCTTTCTTT.

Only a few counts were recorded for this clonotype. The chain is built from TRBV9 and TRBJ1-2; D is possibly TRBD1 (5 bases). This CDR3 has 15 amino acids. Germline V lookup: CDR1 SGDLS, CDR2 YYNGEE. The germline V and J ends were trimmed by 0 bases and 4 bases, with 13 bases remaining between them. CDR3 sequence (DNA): TGTGCCAGCAGCGTAGATGGGGCAGGGATCTATGGCTACACCTTC. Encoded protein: CASSVDGAGIYGYTF.

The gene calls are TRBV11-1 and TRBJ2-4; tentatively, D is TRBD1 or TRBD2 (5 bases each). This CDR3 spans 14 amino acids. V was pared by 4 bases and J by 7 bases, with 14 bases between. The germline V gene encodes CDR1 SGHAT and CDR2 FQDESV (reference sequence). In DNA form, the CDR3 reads TGTGCCAGCAGCTGGGAGAGCGGACACAACATTCAGTACTTC. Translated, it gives CASSWESGHNIQYF.

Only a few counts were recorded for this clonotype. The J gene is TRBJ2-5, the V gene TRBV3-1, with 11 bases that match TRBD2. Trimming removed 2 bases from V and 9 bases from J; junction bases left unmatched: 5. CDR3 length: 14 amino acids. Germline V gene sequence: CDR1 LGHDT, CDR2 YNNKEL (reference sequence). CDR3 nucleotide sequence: TGTGCCAGCAGCCAAATAGCGGGGGGGCCGTCCCAGTACTTC. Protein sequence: CASSQIAGGPSQYF.

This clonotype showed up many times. The CDR3 coding sequence is TGTGCCAGCAGCTTGGGTGCGCCTGGGGCCAACGTCCTGACTTTC. It yields the protein CASSLGAPGANVLTF. V and J are TRBV5-6 and TRBJ2-6, with unresolved D. Germline CDR1 and CDR2: SGHDT and YYEEEE. Trimming pared 0 bases from V and 2 bases from J, leaving 6 bases between. This CDR3 comprises 15 residues.

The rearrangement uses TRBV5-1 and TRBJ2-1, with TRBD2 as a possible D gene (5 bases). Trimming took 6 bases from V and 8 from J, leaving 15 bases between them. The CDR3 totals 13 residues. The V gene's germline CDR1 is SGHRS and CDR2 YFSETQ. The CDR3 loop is CASNFALEDEQFF. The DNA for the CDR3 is TGCGCCAGCAACTTCGCACTAGAGGATGAGCAGTTCTTC.

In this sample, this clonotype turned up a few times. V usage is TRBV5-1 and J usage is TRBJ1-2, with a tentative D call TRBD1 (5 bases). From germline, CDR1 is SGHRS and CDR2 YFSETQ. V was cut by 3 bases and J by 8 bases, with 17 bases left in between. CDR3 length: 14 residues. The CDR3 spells CASSWGDSSGGYTF. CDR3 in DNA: TGCGCCAGCAGCTGGGGGGACTCGTCCGGGGGCTACACCTTC.

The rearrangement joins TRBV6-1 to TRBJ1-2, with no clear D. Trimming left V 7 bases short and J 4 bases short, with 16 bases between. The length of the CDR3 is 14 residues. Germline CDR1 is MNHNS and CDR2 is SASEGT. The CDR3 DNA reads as TGTGCCAGCACGGGAAGCCATTATCTCTATGGCTACACCTTC. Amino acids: CASTGSHYLYGYTF.

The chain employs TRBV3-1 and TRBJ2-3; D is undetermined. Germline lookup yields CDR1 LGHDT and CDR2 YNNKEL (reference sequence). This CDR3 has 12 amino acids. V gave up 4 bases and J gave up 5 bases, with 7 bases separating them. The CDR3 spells CASSRYGDTQYF. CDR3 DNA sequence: TGTGCCAGCAGCCGCTACGGAGATACGCAGTATTTT.

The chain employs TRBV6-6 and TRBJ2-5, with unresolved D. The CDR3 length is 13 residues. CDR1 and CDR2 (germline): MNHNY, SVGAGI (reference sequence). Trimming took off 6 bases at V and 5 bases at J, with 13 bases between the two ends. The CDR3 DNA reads TGTGCCAGCAGACACAAAACGGGTGAGACCCAGTACTTC. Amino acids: CASRHKTGETQYF.

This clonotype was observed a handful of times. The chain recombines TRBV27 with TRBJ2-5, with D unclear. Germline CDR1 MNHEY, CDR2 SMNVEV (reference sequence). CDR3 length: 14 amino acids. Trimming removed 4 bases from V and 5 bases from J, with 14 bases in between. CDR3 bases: TGTGCCAGCAGTTCGGACGGCGTGGGGGAGACCCAGTACTTC. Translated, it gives CASSSDGVGETQYF.

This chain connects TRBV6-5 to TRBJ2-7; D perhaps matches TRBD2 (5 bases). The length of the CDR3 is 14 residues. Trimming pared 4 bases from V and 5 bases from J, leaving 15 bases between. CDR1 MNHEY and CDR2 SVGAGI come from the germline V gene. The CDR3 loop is CASSSTHGSDEQYF. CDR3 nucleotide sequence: TGTGCCAGCAGTTCCACCCATGGGAGCGACGAGCAGTACTTC.

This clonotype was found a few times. The CDR3 DNA reads as TGTGCCAGCCGGGACAGGGTCGGTGAAAAACTGTTTTTT. Its translation is CASRDRVGEKLFF. The genes are TRBV10-3 and TRBJ1-4, with 9 bases that match TRBD1. Germline loops: CDR1 ENHRY, CDR2 SYGVKD. CDR3 size: 13 residues. V shed 10 bases, J shed 7 bases, and the junction held 7 bases outside the gene matches.

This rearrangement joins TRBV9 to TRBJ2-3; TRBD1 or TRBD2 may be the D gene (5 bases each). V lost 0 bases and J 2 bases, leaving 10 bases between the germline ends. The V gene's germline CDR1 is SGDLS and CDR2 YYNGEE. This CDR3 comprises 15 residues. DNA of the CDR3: TGTGCCAGCAGCGTAGCCGGGGACCCCACAGATACGCAGTATTTT. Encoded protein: CASSVAGDPTDTQYF.

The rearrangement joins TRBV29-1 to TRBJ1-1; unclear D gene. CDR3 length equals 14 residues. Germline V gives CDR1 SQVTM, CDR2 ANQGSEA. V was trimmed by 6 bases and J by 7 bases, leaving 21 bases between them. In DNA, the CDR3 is TGCAGCGTCCGCCTCGCCCTAAAACAGTATGAAGCTTTCTTT. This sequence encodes CSVRLALKQYEAFF.